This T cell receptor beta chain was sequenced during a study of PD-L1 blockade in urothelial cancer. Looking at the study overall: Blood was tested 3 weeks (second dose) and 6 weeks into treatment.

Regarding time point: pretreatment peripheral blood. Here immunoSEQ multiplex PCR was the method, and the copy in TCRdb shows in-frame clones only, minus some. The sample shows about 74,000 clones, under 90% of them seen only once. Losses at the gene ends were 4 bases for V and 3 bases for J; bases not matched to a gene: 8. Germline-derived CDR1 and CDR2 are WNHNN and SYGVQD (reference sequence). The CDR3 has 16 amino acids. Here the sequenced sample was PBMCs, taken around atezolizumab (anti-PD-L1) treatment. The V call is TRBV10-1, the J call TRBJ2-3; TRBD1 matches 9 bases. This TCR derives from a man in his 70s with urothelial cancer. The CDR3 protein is CASSAIGQGRTDTQYF. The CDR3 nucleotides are TGCGCCAGCAGTGCCATCGGACAGGGGAGGACAGATACGCAGTATTTT.